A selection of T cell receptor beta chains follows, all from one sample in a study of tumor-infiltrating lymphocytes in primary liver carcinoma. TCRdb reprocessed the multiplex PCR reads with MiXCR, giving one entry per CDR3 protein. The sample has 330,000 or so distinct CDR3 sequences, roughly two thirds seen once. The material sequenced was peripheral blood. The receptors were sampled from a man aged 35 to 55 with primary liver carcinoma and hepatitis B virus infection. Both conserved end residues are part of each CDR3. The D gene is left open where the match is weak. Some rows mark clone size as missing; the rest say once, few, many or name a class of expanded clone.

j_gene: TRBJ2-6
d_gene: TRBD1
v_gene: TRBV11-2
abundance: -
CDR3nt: TGTACCAGCAGCTTAGCCGGGACAGCCGTCCTGACTTTT
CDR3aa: CTSSLAGTAVLTF

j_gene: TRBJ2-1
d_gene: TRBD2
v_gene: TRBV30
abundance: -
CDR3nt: TGTGCCTGGAGGAACCCGGGACTAGCGGGACCTACAGAGCAGTTCTTC
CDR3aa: CAWRNPGLAGPTEQFF

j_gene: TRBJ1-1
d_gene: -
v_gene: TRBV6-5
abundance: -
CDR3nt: TGTGCCAGCAGTTACTCGACGGGAGCACTGACTGAAGCCTTCTTT
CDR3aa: CASSYSTGALTEAFF

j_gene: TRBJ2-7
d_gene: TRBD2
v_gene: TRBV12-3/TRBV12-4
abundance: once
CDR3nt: TGTGCCAGCAGTCCACGTAGCGGGACGCCCACCTACGAGCAGTACTTC
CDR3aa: CASSPRSGTPTYEQYF

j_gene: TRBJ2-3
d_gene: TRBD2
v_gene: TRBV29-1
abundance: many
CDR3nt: TGCAGCGTGGCTAGCGGTACAGATACGCAGTATTTT
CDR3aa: CSVASGTDTQYF

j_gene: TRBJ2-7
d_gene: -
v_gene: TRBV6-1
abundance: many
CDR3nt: TGTGCCAGCAGAGACCGGGACGGCTACTCCTACGAGCAGTACTTC
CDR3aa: CASRDRDGYSYEQYF

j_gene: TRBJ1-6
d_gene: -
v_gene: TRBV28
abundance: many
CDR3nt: TGTGCCAGCAGTACCATATTAGGACCTTCACCCCTCCACTTT
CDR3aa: CASSTILGPSPLHF

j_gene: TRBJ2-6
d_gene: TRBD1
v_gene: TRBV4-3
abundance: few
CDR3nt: TGCGCCAGCAGCCCTGGACAGGGAAGCTCTGGGGCCAACGTCCTGACTTTC
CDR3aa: CASSPGQGSSGANVLTF

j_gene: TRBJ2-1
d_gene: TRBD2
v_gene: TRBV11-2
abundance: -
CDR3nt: TGTGCCAGCAGCCCAATCGGGGGGTTTTTTTCCTATGAGAAGTTTTTC
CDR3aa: CASSPIGGFFSYEKFF

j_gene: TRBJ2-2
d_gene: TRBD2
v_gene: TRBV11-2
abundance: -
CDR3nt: TGTGCCAGCAGCTTAGGACTAGCGGGAGGAGGGACCGGGGAACTGTTTTTT
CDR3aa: CASSLGLAGGGTGELFF

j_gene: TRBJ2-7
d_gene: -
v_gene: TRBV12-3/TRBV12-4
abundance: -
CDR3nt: TGTGCCAGCAGCCAAGGGCCAGGTACCTACGAGCGGTACTTC
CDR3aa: CASSQGPGTYERYF

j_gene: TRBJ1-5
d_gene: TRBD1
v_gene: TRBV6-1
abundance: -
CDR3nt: TGTGCCAGCAGTGGAAGGGGGCCAGGGGTTGGTAATCAGTCCCAGCATTTT
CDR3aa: CASSGRGPGVGNQSQHF

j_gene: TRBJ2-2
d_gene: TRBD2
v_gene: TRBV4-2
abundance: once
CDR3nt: TGTGCCAACAGCCAAGCGGGAGGGGGTACCGGGGAGCTGCTTTTT
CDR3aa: CANSQAGGGTGELLF

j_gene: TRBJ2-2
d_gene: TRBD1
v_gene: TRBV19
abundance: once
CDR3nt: TGTGCCAGTAGTATTGGACAGGAGTGGACCGGGGAGCTGTTTTTT
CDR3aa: CASSIGQEWTGELFF

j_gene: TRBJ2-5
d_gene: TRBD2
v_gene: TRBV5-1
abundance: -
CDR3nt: TGCGCCAGCAGCTACCTCCCGGGACTAGCGGGAGTTGAGTACGGGAGGACCCAGTACTTC
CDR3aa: CASSYLPGLAGVEYGRTQYF

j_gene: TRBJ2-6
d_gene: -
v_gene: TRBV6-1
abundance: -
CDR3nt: TGTGCCAACAGTGGGACGGTCGATGGGGCCAACATCCTGACTTTC
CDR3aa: CANSGTVDGANILTF

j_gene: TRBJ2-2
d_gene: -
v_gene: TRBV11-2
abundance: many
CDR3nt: TGTGCCAGCAGCTTAGATCGATTGGGCGGGGAGCTGTTTTTT
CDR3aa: CASSLDRLGGELFF

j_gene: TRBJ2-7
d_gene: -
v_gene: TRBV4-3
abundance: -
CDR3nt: TGCGCCAGCAGCCATCGGGGCAGGTGTCGCTACGAGCAGTACTTC
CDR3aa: CASSHRGRCRYEQYF

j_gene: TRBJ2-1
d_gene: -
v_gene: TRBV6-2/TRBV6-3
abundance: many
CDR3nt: TGTGCCAGCAGTATTGCCCGGCACAATGAGCAGTTCTTC
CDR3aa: CASSIARHNEQFF

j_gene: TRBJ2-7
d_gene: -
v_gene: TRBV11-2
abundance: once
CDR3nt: TGTGCCAACAGAGATGCTAGCGAGAGCTACGAGCAGTACTTC
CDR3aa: CANRDASESYEQYF

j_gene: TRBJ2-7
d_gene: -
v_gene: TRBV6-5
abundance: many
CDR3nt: TGTGCCAGCAGGAGAGGGGCCTCGAGCTCCTACGAGCAGTACTTC
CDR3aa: CASRRGASSSYEQYF

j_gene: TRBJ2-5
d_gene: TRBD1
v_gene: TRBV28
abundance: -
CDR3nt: TGTGCCAGCAGTTCGGGACAGGGGGCTACAAAGACCCAGTACTTC
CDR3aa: CASSSGQGATKTQYF

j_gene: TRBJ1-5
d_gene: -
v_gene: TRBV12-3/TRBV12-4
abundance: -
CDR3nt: TGTGCCAACCGTCATGGGGATCAGCCCCAGCATTTT
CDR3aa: CANRHGDQPQHF

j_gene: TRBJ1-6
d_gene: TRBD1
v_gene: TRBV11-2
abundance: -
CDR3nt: TGTGCCAGCAGCTTAGCAGGGGGAAATAATTCACCGTTCCACTTT
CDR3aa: CASSLAGGNNSPFHF

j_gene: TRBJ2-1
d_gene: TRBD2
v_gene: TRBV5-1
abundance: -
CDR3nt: TGCGCCAGCAGACCCGGGACTAGCGATTTAGGTGAGCAGTTCTTC
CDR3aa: CASRPGTSDLGEQFF

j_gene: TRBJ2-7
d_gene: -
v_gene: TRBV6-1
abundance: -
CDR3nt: TGTGCCAGCAGCACTAGGGACAACTCCTACGAGCAGTACTTC
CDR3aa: CASSTRDNSYEQYF

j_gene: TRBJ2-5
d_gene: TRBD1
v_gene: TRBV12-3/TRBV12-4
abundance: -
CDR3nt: TGTGCCAGCAGACCCTGGACAGGGAATCAAGAGACCCAGTACTTC
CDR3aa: CASRPWTGNQETQYF

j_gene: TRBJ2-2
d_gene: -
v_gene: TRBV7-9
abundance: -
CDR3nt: TGTGCCAGCGTGCCAAGCCTGGACACAGGGGAGCTGTTTTTT
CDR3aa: CASVPSLDTGELFF

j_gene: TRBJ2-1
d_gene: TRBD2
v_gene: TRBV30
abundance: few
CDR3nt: TGTGCCTGGAGGGGACTAGTTTCCTACAATGAGCAGTTCTTC
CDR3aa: CAWRGLVSYNEQFF

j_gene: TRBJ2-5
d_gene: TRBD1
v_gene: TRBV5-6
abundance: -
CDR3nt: TGTGCCAGCAGCATGGGGACAGAACAAGAGACCCAGTACTTC
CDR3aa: CASSMGTEQETQYF

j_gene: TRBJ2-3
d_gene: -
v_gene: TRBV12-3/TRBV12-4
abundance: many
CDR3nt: TGTGCCAGCAGTTTCACGGGGACCAACTTTCTGTATTTT
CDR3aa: CASSFTGTNFLYF

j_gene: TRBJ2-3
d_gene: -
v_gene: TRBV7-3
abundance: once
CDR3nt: TGTGCCGGCAGCCCGCTAAGAAACACAGATACGCAGTATTTT
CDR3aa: CAGSPLRNTDTQYF

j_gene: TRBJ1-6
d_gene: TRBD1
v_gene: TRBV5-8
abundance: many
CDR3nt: TGTGCCAGCAGCTCCGACAGGGGGTCAGGTTCACCCCTCCACTTT
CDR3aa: CASSSDRGSGSPLHF

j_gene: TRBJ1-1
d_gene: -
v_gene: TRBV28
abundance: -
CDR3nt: TGTGCCAGCACCCCCTCGATCCCAGGGAACACTGAAGCTTTCTTT
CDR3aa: CASTPSIPGNTEAFF

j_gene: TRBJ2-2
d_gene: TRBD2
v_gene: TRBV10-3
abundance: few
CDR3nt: TGTGCCATCCAGCGGGACCGCGACACCGGGGAGCTGTTTTTT
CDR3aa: CAIQRDRDTGELFF

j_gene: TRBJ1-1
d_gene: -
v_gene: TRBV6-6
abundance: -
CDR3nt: TGTGCCAGCAGTTACTTGACAGGTGGCACTGAAGCTTTCTTT
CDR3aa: CASSYLTGGTEAFF

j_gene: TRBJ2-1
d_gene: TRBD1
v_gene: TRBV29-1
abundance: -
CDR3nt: TGCAGCGTCGAAGATCTCGGACAGGGTAAGCAGTTCTTC
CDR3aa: CSVEDLGQGKQFF

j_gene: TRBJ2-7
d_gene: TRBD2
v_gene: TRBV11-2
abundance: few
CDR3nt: TGTGCCAACAGTCGACCGGGACTAGCGGGCCTTGAGCAGTACTTC
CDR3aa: CANSRPGLAGLEQYF

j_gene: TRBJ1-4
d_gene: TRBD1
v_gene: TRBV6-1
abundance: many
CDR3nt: TGTGCCAGCAGTGAACGGTTCGGGACAGGGGGCTGGAGTGATGAAAAACTGTTTTTT
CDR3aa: CASSERFGTGGWSDEKLFF

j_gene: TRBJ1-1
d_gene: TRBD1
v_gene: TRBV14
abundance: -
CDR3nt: TGTGCCAGCATCCATAGAACCGGGACAGGGGGCACTGAAGCTTTCTTT
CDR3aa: CASIHRTGTGGTEAFF

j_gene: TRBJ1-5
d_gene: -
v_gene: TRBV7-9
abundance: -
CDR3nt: TGTGCCGGCGGGACTAGCGGGCCTGGCACAGATACGCAGCATTTT
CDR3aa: CAGGTSGPGTDTQHF

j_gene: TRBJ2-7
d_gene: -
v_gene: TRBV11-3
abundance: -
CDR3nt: TGTGCCAGCAGCCAGGGTCGGGTCACATGCTACGAGCAGTACTTC
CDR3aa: CASSQGRVTCYEQYF

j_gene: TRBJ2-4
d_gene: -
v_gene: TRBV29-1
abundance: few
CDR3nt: TGCAGCGTTACAGGGACAGCCAAAAACATTCAGTACTTC
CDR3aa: CSVTGTAKNIQYF

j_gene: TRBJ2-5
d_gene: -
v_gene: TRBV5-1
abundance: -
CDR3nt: TGCGCCAGCAGCTTGTTTCAAGAGACCCAGTACTTC
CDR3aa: CASSLFQETQYF